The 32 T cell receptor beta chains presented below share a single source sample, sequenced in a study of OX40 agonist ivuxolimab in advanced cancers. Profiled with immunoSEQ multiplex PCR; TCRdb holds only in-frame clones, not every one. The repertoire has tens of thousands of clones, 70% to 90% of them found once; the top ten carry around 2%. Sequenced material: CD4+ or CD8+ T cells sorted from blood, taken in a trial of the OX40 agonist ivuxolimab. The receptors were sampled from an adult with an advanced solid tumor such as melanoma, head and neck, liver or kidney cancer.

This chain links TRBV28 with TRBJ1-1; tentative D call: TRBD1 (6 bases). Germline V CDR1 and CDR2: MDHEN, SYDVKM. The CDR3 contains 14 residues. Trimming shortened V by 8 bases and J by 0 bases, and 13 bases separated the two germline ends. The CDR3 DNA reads TGTGCCAGCGTACAAGGGGGGGTGAACACTGAAGCTTTCTTT. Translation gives CASVQGGVNTEAFF.

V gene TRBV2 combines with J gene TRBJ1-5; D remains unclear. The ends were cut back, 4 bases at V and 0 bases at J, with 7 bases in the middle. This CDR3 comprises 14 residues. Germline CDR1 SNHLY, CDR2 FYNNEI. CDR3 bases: TGTGCCAGCAGTGGGCGATATAGCAATCAGCCCCAGCATTTT. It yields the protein CASSGRYSNQPQHF.

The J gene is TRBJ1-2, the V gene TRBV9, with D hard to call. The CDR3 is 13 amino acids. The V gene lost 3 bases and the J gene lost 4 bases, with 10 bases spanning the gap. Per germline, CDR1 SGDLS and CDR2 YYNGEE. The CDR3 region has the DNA TGTGCCAGCAGCGGTCGGGTTGGCTATGGCTACACCTTC. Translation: CASSGRVGYGYTF.

CDR3 bases: TGTGCCAGCAGCTTGTTAGGGGGTAATAATGAAAAACTGTTTTTT. This gives the protein CASSLLGGNNEKLFF. The rearrangement joins TRBV5-5 to TRBJ1-4; tentative D call: TRBD1 (6 bases). CDR1 is SGHKS and CDR2 is YYEKEE in the germline V gene (reference sequence). The CDR3 length is 15 residues. The V end was cut by 1 base, the J end by 4 bases, with 11 bases between. The complete variable domain, with remaining parts taken from reference TRBV5-5 and TRBJ1-4, reads DAGVTQSPTHLIKTRGQQVTLRCSPISGHKSVSWYQQVLGQGPQFIFQYYEKEERGRGNFPDRFSARQFPNYSSELNVNALLLGDSALYLCASSLLGGNNEKLFFGSGTQLSVL.

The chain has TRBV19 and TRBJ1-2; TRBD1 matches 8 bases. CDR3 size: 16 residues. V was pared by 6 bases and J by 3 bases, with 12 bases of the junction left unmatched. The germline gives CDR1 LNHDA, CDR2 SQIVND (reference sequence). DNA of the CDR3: TGTGCCAGTAGCAACCGACGCGGACAGGGTGACTATGGCTACACCTTC. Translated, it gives CASSNRRGQGDYGYTF.

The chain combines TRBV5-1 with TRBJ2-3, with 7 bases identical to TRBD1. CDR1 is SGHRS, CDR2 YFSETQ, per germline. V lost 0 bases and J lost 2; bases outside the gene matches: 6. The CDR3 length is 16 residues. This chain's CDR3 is CASSLENRGNTDTQYF. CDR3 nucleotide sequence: TGCGCCAGCAGCTTGGAAAACAGGGGTAACACAGATACGCAGTATTTT.

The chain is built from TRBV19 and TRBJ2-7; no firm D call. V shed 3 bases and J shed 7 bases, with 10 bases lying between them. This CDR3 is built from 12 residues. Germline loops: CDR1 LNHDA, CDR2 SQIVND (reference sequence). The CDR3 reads CASSISWGEQYF. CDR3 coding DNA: TGTGCCAGTAGTATCAGCTGGGGAGAGCAGTACTTC.

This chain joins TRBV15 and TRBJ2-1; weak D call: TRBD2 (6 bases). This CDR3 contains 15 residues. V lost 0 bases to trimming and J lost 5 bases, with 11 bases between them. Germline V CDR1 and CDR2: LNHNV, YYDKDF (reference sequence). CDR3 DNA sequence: TGTGCCACCAGCAGAGATTTGGAGGGGCACAATGAGCAGTTCTTC. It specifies CATSRDLEGHNEQFF.

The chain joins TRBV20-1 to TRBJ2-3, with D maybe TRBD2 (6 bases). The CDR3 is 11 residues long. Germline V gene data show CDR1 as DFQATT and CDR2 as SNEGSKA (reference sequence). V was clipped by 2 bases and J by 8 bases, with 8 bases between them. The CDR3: CSARKGGTQYF. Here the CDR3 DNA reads TGCAGTGCTAGAAAGGGAGGTACGCAGTATTTT.

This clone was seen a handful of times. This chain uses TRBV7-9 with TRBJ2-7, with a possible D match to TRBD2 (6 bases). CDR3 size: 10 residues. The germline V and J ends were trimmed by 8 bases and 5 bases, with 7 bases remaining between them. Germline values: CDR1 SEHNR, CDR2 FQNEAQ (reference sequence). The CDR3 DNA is TGTGCCAGCGCGGGGAACGAGCAGTACTTC. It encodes CASAGNEQYF.

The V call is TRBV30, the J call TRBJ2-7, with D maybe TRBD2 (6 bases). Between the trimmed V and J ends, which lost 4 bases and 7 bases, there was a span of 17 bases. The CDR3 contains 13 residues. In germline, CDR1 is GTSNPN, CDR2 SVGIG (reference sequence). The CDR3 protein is CAWKEGSHMEQYF. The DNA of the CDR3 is TGTGCCTGGAAGGAGGGTTCCCACATGGAGCAGTACTTC.

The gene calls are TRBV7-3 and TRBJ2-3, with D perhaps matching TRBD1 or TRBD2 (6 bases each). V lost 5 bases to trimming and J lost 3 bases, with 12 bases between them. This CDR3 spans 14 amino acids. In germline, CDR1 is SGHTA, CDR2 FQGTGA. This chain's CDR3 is CASSRGLPTDTQYF. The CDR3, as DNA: TGTGCCAGCAGCCGGGGGCTTCCGACAGATACGCAGTATTTT.

The CDR3 sequence is CASSLDGTVGGETQYF. CDR3 coding DNA: TGTGCCAGCAGCTTAGATGGGACAGTAGGGGGGGAGACCCAGTACTTC. The chain couples TRBV11-3 to TRBJ2-5, with D tentatively TRBD1 (7 bases). The germline CDR1 and CDR2 sequences are SGHNT and YENEEA. The CDR3 totals 16 residues. Trimming shortened V by 0 bases and J by 5 bases, and 16 bases separated the two germline ends. Full variable domain (outside the CDR3, taken from reference TRBV11-3 and TRBJ2-5): EAGVVQSPRYKIIEKKQPVAFWCNPISGHNTLYWYLQNLGQGPELLIRYENEEAVDDSQLPKDRFSAERLKGVDSTLKIQPAELGDSAVYLCASSLDGTVGGETQYFGPGTRLLVL.

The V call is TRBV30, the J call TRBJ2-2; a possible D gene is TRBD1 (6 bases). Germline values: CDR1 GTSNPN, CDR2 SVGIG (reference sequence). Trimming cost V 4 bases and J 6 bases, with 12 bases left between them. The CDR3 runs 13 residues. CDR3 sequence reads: CAWIPDSPGELFF. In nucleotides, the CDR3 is TGTGCCTGGATCCCGGACAGTCCCGGGGAGCTGTTTTTT.

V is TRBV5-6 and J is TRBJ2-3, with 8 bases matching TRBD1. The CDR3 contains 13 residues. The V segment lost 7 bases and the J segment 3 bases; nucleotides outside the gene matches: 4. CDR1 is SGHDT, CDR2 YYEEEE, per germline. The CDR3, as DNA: TGTGCCAGCGTCAGACAGGGGACAGATACGCAGTATTTT. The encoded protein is CASVRQGTDTQYF.

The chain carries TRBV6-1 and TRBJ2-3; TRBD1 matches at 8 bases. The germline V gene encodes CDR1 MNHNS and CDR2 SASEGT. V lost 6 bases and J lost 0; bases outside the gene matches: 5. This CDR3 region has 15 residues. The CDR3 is CASSLRTGSTDTQYF. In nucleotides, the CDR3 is TGTGCCAGCAGCCTTCGGACAGGGAGCACAGATACGCAGTATTTT.

CDR3 sequence reads: CASSPRGSGRGEKLFF. In DNA form, the CDR3 reads TGTGCCAGCAGCCCGAGGGGTTCGGGAAGAGGAGAAAAACTGTTTTTT. J is TRBJ1-4 and V is TRBV7-9, with a weak D call TRBD1 (5 bases). The CDR3 consists of 16 residues. V lost 5 bases and J 8 bases, leaving 21 bases between the germline ends. Germline V lookup: CDR1 SEHNR, CDR2 FQNEAQ (reference sequence).

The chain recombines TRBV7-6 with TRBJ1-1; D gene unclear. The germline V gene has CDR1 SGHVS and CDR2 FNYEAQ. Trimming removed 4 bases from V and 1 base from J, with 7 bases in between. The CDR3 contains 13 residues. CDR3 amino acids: CASSSMRNTEAFF. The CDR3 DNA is TGTGCCAGCAGCTCCATGCGGAACACTGAAGCTTTCTTT.

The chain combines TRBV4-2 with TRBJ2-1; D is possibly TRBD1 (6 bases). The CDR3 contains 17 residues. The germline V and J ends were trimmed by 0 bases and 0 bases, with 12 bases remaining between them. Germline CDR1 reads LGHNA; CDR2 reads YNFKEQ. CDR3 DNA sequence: TGTGCCAGCAGCCAAGATCCGACAGGCCTCTCCTACAATGAGCAGTTCTTC. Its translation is CASSQDPTGLSYNEQFF.

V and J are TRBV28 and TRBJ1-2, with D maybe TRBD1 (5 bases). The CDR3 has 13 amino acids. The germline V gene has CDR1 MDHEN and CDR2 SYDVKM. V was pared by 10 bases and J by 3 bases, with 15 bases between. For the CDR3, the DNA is TGTGCCACCATAAGCGGGGGGGACTATGGCTACACCTTC. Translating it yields CATISGGDYGYTF.

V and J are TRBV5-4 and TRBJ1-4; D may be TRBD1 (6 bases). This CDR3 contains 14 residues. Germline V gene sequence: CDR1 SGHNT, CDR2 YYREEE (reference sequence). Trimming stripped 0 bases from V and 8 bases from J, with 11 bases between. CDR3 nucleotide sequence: TGTGCCAGCAGCTTGGGGGGGGGCCGGGAAAAACTGTTTTTT. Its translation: CASSLGGGREKLFF.

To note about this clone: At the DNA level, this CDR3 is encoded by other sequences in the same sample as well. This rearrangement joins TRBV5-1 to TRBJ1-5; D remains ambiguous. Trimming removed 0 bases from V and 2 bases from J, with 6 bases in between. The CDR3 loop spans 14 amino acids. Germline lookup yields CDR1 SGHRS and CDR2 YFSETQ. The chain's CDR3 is CASSLEGGNQPQHF. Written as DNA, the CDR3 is TGCGCCAGCAGCTTGGAAGGAGGCAATCAGCCCCAGCATTTT.

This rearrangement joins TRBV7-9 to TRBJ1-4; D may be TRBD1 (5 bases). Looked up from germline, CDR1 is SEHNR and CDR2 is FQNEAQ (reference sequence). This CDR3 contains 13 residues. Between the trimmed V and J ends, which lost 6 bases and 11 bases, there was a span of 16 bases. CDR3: CASRGGDSRKLFF. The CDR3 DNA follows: TGTGCCAGCAGAGGCGGGGACTCACGGAAACTGTTTTTT. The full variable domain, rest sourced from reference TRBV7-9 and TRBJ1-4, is DTGVSQNPRHKITKRGQNVTFRCDPISEHNRLYWYRQTLGQGPEFLTYFQNEAQLEKSRLLSDRFSAERPKGSFSTLEIQRTEQGDSAMYLCASRGGDSRKLFFGSGTQLSVL.

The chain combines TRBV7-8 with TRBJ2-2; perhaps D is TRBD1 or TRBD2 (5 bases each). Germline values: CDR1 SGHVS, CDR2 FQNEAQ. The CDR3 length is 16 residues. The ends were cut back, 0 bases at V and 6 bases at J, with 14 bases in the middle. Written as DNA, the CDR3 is TGTGCCAGCAGCTTAGCTGGGAGAAGGGGCGCCGGGGAGCTGTTTTTT. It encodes CASSLAGRRGAGELFF.

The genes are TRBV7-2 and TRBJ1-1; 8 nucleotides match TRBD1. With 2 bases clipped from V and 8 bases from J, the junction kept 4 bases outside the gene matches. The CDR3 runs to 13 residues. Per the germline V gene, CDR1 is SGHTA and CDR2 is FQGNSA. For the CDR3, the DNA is TGTGCCAGCAGCTTATTAGGACAGGGCGAAGCTTTCTTT. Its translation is CASSLLGQGEAFF.

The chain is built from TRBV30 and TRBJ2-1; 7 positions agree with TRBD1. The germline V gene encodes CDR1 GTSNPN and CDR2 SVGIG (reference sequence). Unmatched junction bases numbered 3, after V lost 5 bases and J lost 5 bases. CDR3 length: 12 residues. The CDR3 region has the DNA TGTGCCTGGGACAGGGCGAACAATGAGCAGTTCTTC. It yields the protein CAWDRANNEQFF.

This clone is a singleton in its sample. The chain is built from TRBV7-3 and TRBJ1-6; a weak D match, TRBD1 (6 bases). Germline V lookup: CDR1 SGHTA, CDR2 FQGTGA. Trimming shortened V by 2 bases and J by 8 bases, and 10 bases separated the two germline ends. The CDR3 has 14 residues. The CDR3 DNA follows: TGTGCCAGCAGCTTACGGAGGGGGGATTCACCCCTCCACTTT. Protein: CASSLRRGDSPLHF.

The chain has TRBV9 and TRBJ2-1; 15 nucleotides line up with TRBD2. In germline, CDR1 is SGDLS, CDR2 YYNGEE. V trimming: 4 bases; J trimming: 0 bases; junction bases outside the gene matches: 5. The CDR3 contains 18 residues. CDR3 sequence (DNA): TGTGCCAGCAGCCGGGGACTAGCGGGGGGCCCCTCCTACAATGAGCAGTTCTTC. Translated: CASSRGLAGGPSYNEQFF.

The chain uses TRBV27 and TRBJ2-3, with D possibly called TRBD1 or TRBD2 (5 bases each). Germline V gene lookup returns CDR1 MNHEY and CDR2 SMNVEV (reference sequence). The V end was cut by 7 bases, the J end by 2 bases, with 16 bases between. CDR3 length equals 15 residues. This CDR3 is CASTRAGVTTDTQYF. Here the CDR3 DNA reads TGTGCCAGCACCAGGGCCGGGGTCACCACAGATACGCAGTATTTT.

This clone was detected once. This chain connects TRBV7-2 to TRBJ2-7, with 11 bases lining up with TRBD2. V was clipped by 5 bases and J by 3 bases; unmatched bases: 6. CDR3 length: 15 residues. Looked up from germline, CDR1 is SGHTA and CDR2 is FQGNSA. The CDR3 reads CASSGGLAGGYEQYF. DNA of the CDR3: TGTGCCAGCAGCGGCGGGCTAGCGGGGGGCTACGAGCAGTACTTC. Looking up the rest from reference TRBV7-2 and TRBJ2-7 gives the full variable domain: GAGVSQSPSNKVTEKGKDVELRCDPISGHTALYWYRQSLGQGLEFLIYFQGNSAPDKSGLPSDRFSAERTGGSVSTLTIQRTQQEDSAVYLCASSGGLAGGYEQYFGPGTRLTVT.

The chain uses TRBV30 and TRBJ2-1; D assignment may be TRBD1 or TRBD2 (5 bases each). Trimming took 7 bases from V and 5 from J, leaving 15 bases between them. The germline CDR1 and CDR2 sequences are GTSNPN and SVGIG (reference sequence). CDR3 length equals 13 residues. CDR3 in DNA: TGTGCCTCTTCCGGGATGGGGGACAATGAGCAGTTCTTC. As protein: CASSGMGDNEQFF. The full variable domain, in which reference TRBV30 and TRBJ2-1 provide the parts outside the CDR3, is SQTIHQWPATLVQPVGSPLSLECTVEGTSNPNLYWYRQAAGRGLQLLFYSVGIGQISSEVPQNLSASRPQDRQFILSSKKLLLSDSGFYLCASSGMGDNEQFFGPGTRLTVL.

The CDR3 sequence: CASSVSGGGLGETQYF. DNA for the CDR3: TGTGCCAGCAGCGTGTCCGGGGGGGGCCTCGGTGAGACCCAGTACTTC. The V and J genes are TRBV9 and TRBJ2-5; TRBD2 matches at 8 bases. Germline V gene data show CDR1 as SGDLS and CDR2 as YYNGEE. Trimming took 2 bases from V and 5 from J; bases not matched to a gene: 11. This CDR3 contains 16 residues.